The 20 T cell receptor beta chains given below trace back to one sample, sequenced in a study of T cells in Graves' hyperthyroidism and ophthalmopathy. RNA transcripts gave rise to amplified TCR beta CDR3 regions. With the HTBI primer set, the TCR CDR3 went through a first round of RT-PCR. One entry per CDR3 protein, called by TCRdb with MiXCR from the multiplex PCR reads. The sample contains 400,000 to 600,000 distinct CDR3 sequences, 20% of which appear only once. Specimen: blood. These receptors came from a man between 18 and 35 years old with Graves' hyperthyroidism.

This clonotype was recorded at least ten times. The chain employs TRBV29-1 and TRBJ1-1, with no clear D. Between the trimmed V and J ends, which lost 5 bases and 5 bases, there was a span of 9 bases. CDR3 size: 11 residues. In germline, CDR1 is SQVTM, CDR2 ANQGSEA. DNA of the CDR3: TGCAGCGTTCTAGAGGTAACTGAAGCTTTCTTT. Protein sequence: CSVLEVTEAFF.

This clonotype was detected many times. V gene TRBV4-1 combines with J gene TRBJ1-5; TRBD1 agrees at 9 bases. The V gene's germline CDR1 is MGHRA and CDR2 YSYEKL. The CDR3 is 15 amino acids. J gave up 6 bases and V 6 bases, and 9 bases lay outside the gene matches. CDR3 sequence reads: CASSEDRGDGQPQHF. CDR3 DNA: TGCGCCAGCAGTGAGGACAGGGGAGACGGTCAGCCCCAGCATTTT.

The rearrangement joins TRBV12-5 to TRBJ2-7, with unresolved D. This CDR3 comprises 16 residues. CDR1 and CDR2 (germline): LGHNT, FRNRAP. The V gene lost 0 bases and the J gene lost 2 bases, with 14 bases spanning the gap. DNA for the CDR3: TGTGCTAGTGGTTTGGTAATACAGCGAGAGGCCTACGAGCAGTACTTC. Residues: CASGLVIQREAYEQYF.

This clonotype showed up many times. The chain couples TRBV28 to TRBJ2-7; D might be TRBD1 (6 bases). V shed 4 bases and J shed 0 bases, with 16 bases lying between them. From germline, CDR1 is MDHEN and CDR2 SYDVKM. This CDR3 has 16 residues. CDR3 in amino acids: CASSSLRDKSSYEQYF. The CDR3 bases are TGTGCCAGCAGTTCACTCCGGGACAAGAGCTCCTACGAGCAGTACTTC. Full variable domain (outside the CDR3, taken from reference TRBV28 and TRBJ2-7): DVKVTQSSRYLVKRTGEKVFLECVQDMDHENMFWYRQDPGLGLRLIYFSYDVKMKEKGDIPEGYSVSREKKERFSLILESASTNQTSMYLCASSSLRDKSSYEQYFGPGTRLTVT.

This clonotype was detected only a few times. The chain carries TRBV12-3 or TRBV12-4 and TRBJ1-4; unclear D gene. This CDR3 is built from 11 residues. The V gene lost 7 bases and the J gene lost 15 bases, with 15 bases spanning the gap. This CDR3 is CASKGNIELFF. The DNA of the CDR3 is TGTGCCAGCAAGGGAAACATCGAGTTGTTTTTT.

The V gene is TRBV28, the J gene TRBJ2-5; D is ambiguous. Germline assignment: CDR1 MDHEN and CDR2 SYDVKM. CDR3 length equals 15 residues. The CDR3 loop is CATSDRGLNQETQYF. In nucleotides, the CDR3 is TGTGCGACTTCAGACCGCGGCCTTAACCAAGAGACCCAGTACTTC.

In its sample, this clonotype was seen a few times. The chain employs TRBV2 and TRBJ2-7; D call uncertain. V lost 1 base to trimming and J lost 8 bases, with 6 bases between them. This CDR3 has 11 residues. Looked up from germline, CDR1 is SNHLY and CDR2 is FYNNEI. CDR3 protein: CASSEDPKQYF. The DNA of the CDR3 is TGTGCCAGCAGTGAAGATCCAAAGCAGTACTTC.

In its sample, this clonotype was seen many times. This rearrangement joins TRBV15 to TRBJ1-1; weak D call: TRBD1 (5 bases). The CDR3 is 14 amino acids. The germline V gene has CDR1 LNHNV and CDR2 YYDKDF (reference sequence). V was trimmed by 5 bases and J by 0 bases, leaving 10 bases between them. The CDR3 DNA is TGTGCCACCAGCTTGACAGCGATGAACACTGAAGCTTTCTTT. It encodes CATSLTAMNTEAFF.

The chain couples TRBV6-1 to TRBJ1-6; possibly TRBD1 for D (5 bases). CDR3 length: 15 residues. Trimming took 5 bases from V and 9 from J, leaving 17 bases between them. CDR1 MNHNS and CDR2 SASEGT come from the germline V gene. CDR3 sequence: CASSLGTGTSSPLHF. For the CDR3, the DNA is TGTGCCAGCAGTCTAGGGACTGGGACTAGTTCACCCCTCCACTTT.

This clonotype came up many times. The CDR3 DNA reads as TGTGCCAGCTCGGGACAGGGACGGAACACTGAAGCTTTCTTT. Amino acid sequence: CASSGQGRNTEAFF. The chain has TRBV18 and TRBJ1-1, with 9 bases matching TRBD1. The germline V gene encodes CDR1 KGHSH and CDR2 LQKENI. This CDR3 spans 14 amino acids. V shed 6 bases, J shed 1 base, and the junction held 3 bases outside the gene matches.

This clonotype was seen at least ten times. This chain links TRBV9 with TRBJ2-1; D is unclear. V was pared by 0 bases and J by 8 bases, with 3 bases between. From germline, CDR1 is SGDLS and CDR2 YYNGEE. The length of the CDR3 is 11 residues. CDR3 sequence (DNA): TGTGCCAGCAGCGTAGATTATGAGCAGTTCTTC. Translating gives CASSVDYEQFF.

This clonotype appeared many times. The CDR3 DNA reads as TGTGCCAGCAGTCTGGGACTAGCCCGCGACGGGGAGCTGTTTTTT. Translation: CASSLGLARDGELFF. The rearrangement links TRBV12-3 or TRBV12-4 to TRBJ2-2; TRBD2 matches at 9 bases. With V trimmed by 5 bases and J by 7 bases, 8 bases remained unmatched. The CDR3 spans 15 residues.

This clonotype occurred many times. V gene TRBV6-1 combines with J gene TRBJ2-5, with 10 bases matching TRBD2. Germline V gene sequence: CDR1 MNHNS, CDR2 SASEGT. V lost 10 bases to trimming and J lost 1 base; unmatched junction nucleotides: 9. CDR3 length equals 15 residues. The CDR3 here is CATLPSGGAQETQYF. CDR3 DNA sequence: TGTGCCACCCTGCCCAGCGGGGGGGCCCAAGAGACCCAGTACTTC.

This clonotype has at least ten counts. The rearrangement uses TRBV12-3 or TRBV12-4 and TRBJ1-1; D remains unclear. Deletions cut 2 bases from V and 8 bases from J, with 9 bases between. The CDR3 extends over 12 amino acids. CDR3 region: CASSLLRGEAFF. CDR3 DNA sequence: TGTGCCAGCAGTTTACTTAGAGGGGAAGCTTTCTTT.

This chain links TRBV11-2 with TRBJ2-5; the D gene could be TRBD1 or TRBD2 (5 bases each). Trimming took 1 base from V and 5 from J, leaving 14 bases between them. Looked up from germline, CDR1 is SGHAT and CDR2 is FQNNGV. This CDR3 comprises 15 residues. The CDR3 is CASSLATRGSETQYF. The CDR3 DNA sequence: TGTGCCAGCAGCTTAGCAACTAGGGGCTCGGAGACCCAGTACTTC.

This clonotype occurred many times. The rearrangement joins TRBV15 to TRBJ2-7; D call uncertain. Germline CDR1 and CDR2: LNHNV and YYDKDF (reference sequence). The CDR3 sequence is 14 residues long. Deletions cut 3 bases from V and 7 bases from J, with 16 bases between. The DNA of the CDR3 is TGTGCCACCAGCAGCTTCAGTGACATGGGAGAGCAGTACTTC. Its protein is CATSSFSDMGEQYF. The full variable domain, with the rest looked up from reference TRBV15 and TRBJ2-7, is DAMVIQNPRYQVTQFGKPVTLSCSQTLNHNVMYWYQQKSSQAPKLLFHYYDKDFNNEADTPDNFQSRRPNTSFCFLDIRSPGLGDTAMYLCATSSFSDMGEQYFGPGTRLTVT.

This clonotype has at least ten counts. The chain is built from TRBV2 and TRBJ1-4; D not certain. V lost 2 bases and J 2 bases, leaving 9 bases between the germline ends. Germline values: CDR1 SNHLY, CDR2 FYNNEI. The CDR3 runs to 15 residues. The CDR3 DNA reads as TGTGCCAGCAGTGAAACGGGTCTTACTAATGAAAAACTGTTTTTT. It yields the protein CASSETGLTNEKLFF.

At least ten counts were recorded for this clonotype. This chain connects TRBV5-1 to TRBJ1-1; tentative D call: TRBD1 (5 bases). The length of the CDR3 is 14 residues. V shed 3 bases and J shed 5 bases, with 14 bases lying between them. Germline-derived CDR1 and CDR2 are SGHRS and YFSETQ. CDR3 loop: CASSYGDLGTEAFF. CDR3 nucleotide sequence: TGCGCCAGCAGCTATGGGGACCTGGGGACTGAAGCTTTCTTT. The complete variable domain, with remaining parts taken from reference TRBV5-1 and TRBJ1-1, reads KAGVTQTPRYLIKTRGQQVTLSCSPISGHRSVSWYQQTPGQGLQFLFEYFSETQRNKGNFPGRFSGRQFSNSRSEMNVSTLELGDSALYLCASSYGDLGTEAFFGQGTRLTVV.

This clonotype was picked up many times. The chain is built from TRBV6-1 and TRBJ2-5, with D unclear. CDR1 is MNHNS and CDR2 is SASEGT in the germline V gene. Trimming took 1 base from V and 2 from J, leaving 11 bases between them. The CDR3 is 15 amino acids. CDR3 nucleotide sequence: TGTGCCAGCAGTGAAGGGGCAGGCGAACAAGAGACCCAGTACTTC. Protein: CASSEGAGEQETQYF.

Concerning this clonotype: A much larger clone lies a single base off, so this may be a read error. CDR3 bases: TGTGCCTGCAGTTTCAGGGGGCGCGTCACTGAAGCTTTCTTT. Amino acids: CACSFRGRVTEAFF. The rearrangement joins TRBV28 to TRBJ1-1, with TRBD1 matching over 8 bases. CDR3 length: 14 residues. Germline-derived CDR1 and CDR2 are MDHEN and SYDVKM.